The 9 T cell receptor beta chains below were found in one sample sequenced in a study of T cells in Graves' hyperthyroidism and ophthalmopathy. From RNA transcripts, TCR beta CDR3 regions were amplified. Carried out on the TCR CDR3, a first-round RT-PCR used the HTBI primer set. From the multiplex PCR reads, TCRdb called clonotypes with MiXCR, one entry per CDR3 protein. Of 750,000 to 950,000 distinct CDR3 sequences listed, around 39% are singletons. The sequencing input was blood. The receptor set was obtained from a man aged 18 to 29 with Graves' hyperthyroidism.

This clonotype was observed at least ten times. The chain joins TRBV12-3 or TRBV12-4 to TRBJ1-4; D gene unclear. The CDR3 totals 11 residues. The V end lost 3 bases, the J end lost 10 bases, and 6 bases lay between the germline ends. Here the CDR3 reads CASSLGGKLFF. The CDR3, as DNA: TGTGCCAGCAGTTTGGGAGGAAAACTGTTTTTT.

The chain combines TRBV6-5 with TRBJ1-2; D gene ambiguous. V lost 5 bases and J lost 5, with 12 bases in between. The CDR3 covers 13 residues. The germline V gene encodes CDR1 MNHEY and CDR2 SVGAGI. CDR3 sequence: CASSIDRTYGYTF. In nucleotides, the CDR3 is TGTGCCAGCAGTATCGACCGGACTTATGGCTACACCTTC.

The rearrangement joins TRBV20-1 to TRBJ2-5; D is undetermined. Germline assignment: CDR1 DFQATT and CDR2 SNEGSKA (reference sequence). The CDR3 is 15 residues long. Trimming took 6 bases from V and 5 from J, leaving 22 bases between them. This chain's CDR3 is CSASSFSSRRETQYF. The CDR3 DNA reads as TGCAGTGCCAGCAGCTTCTCGTCCCGCAGGGAGACCCAGTACTTC.

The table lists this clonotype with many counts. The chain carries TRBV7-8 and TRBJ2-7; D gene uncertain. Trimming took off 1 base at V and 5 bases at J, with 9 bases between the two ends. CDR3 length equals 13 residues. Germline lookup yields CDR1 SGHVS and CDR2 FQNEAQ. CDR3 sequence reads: CASSLGWDNEQYF. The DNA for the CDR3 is TGTGCCAGCAGCTTAGGATGGGATAACGAGCAGTACTTC.

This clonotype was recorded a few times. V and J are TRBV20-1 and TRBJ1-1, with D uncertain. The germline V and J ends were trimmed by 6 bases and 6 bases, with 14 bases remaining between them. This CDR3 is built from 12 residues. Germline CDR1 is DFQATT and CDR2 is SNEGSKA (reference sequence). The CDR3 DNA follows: TGCAGTGCCCCTGACGGGGTCGCTGAAGCTTTCTTT. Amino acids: CSAPDGVAEAFF.

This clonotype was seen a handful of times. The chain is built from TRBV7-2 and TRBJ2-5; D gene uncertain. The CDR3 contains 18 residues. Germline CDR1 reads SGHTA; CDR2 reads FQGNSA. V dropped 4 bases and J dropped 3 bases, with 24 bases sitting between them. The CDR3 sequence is CASSSLPYTGSSEETQYF. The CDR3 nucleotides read TGTGCCAGCAGCTCCCTCCCCTACACGGGTTCGAGCGAAGAGACCCAGTACTTC.

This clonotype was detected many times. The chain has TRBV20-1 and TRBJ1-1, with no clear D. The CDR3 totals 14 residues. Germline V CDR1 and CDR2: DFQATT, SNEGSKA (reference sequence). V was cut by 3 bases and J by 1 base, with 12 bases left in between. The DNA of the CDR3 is TGCAGTGCTAGGGAGGACGGAGCGAACACTGAAGCTTTCTTT. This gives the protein CSAREDGANTEAFF.

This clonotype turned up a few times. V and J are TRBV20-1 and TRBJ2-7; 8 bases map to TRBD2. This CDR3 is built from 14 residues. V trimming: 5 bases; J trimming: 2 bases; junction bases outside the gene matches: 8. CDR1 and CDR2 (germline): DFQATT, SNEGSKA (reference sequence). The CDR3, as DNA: TGCAGTGCTGACCCTCCGGGACTAGCCTACGAGCAGTACTTC. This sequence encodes CSADPPGLAYEQYF.

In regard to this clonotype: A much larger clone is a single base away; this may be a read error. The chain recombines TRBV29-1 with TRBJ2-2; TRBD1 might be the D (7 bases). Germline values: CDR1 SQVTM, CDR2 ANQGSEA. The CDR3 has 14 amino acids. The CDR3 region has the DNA TGCAGCGCGCAAGCAGGGGGAGGAGGCGGGGATCTGTTTTTT. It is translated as CSAQAGGGGGDLFF.